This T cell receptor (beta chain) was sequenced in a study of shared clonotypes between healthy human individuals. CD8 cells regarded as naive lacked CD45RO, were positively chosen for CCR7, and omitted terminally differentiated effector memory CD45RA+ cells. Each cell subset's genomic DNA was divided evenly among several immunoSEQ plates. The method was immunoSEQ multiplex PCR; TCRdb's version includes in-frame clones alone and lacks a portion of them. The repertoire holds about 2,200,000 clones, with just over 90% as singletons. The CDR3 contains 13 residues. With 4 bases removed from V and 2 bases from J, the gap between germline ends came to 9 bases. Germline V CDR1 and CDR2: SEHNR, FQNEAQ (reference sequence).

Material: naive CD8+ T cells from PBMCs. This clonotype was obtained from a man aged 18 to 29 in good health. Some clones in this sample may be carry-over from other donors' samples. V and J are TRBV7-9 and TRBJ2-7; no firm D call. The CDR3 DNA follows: TGTGCCAGCAGCTCAAGATTGACCTACGAGCAGTACTTC. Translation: CASSSRLTYEQYF.